The 32 T cell receptor beta chains below were found in one sample sequenced in a study of CD8 T cells in ankylosing spondylitis. TCRdb processed the 5' RACE reads anew with MiXCR; each CDR3 protein has one entry. The repertoire holds a few hundred thousand distinct CDR3 sequences, with 10% as singletons. The specimen was blood, either unsorted or a sorted T cell fraction (not recorded which). The receptors were gathered from a male donor with ankylosing spondylitis or in good health (not recorded which).

The chain combines TRBV15 with TRBJ1-4, with 7 bases lining up with TRBD1. V lost 4 bases, J lost 4 bases, and 12 bases stayed unmatched. This CDR3 has 17 amino acids. Germline assignment: CDR1 LNHNV and CDR2 YYDKDF (reference sequence). Here the CDR3 reads CATSKASGQNRNEKLFF. The CDR3 region has the DNA TGTGCCACCAGCAAAGCCTCGGGACAGAATCGTAATGAAAAACTGTTTTTT. Together with reference TRBV15 and TRBJ1-4, the CDR3 gives the full variable domain: DAMVIQNPRYQVTQFGKPVTLSCSQTLNHNVMYWYQQKSSQAPKLLFHYYDKDFNNEADTPDNFQSRRPNTSFCFLDIRSPGLGDTAMYLCATSKASGQNRNEKLFFGSGTQLSVL.

This chain joins TRBV18 and TRBJ1-2; TRBD1 agrees at 7 bases. The CDR3 has 16 residues. Losses at the gene ends were 3 bases for V and 0 bases for J; bases not matched to a gene: 7. CDR1 and CDR2 (germline): KGHSH, LQKENI. CDR3 DNA: TGTGCCAGCTCACCCCTCGGGACAGCCTCTAACTATGGCTACACCTTC. Amino acids: CASSPLGTASNYGYTF. The full variable domain, in which reference TRBV18 and TRBJ1-2 provide the parts outside the CDR3, is NAGVMQNPRHLVRRRGQEARLRCSPMKGHSHVYWYRQLPEEGLKFMVYLQKENIIDESGMPKERFSAEFPKEGPSILRIQQVVRGDSAAYFCASSPLGTASNYGYTFGSGTRLTVV.

The sample holds one count of this clonotype. The junction differs from germline at one of its ends, possibly a read error. The V gene is TRBV12-3 or TRBV12-4, the J gene TRBJ2-1, with 8 bases that match TRBD1. This CDR3 is built from 17 residues. The CDR3 nucleotides read TGTGCCAGCAGTTCTGGACAGGGTCTCGGTCTTTTCAATGAGCATTTCTTC. Protein: CASSSGQGLGLFNEHFF.

This clonotype was seen many times. V gene TRBV11-3 combines with J gene TRBJ2-5; TRBD2 is a possible D gene (5 bases). Trimming removed 1 base at V and 3 bases at J, with 9 bases between. The CDR3 runs to 14 residues. Germline CDR1 is SGHNT and CDR2 is YENEEA. Here the CDR3 DNA reads TGTGCCAGCAGCTTAGGAGGTAGCGAAGAGACCCAGTACTTC. Residues: CASSLGGSEETQYF.

This clonotype was counted only a few times. The chain carries TRBV28 and TRBJ1-5, with 8 nucleotides matching TRBD1. The CDR3 has 17 amino acids. V lost 6 bases and J lost 2; bases outside the gene matches: 12. From germline, CDR1 is MDHEN and CDR2 SYDVKM. CDR3 DNA: TGTGCCAGCAGCGTGCCAGACAGGGGCGGAGGCAATCAGCCCCAGCATTTT. This gives the protein CASSVPDRGGGNQPQHF. Looking up the rest from reference TRBV28 and TRBJ1-5 gives the full variable domain: DVKVTQSSRYLVKRTGEKVFLECVQDMDHENMFWYRQDPGLGLRLIYFSYDVKMKEKGDIPEGYSVSREKKERFSLILESASTNQTSMYLCASSVPDRGGGNQPQHFGDGTRLSIL.

The chain recombines TRBV7-9 with TRBJ2-5, with D perhaps assigned TRBD1 or TRBD2 (5 bases each). The V gene lost 5 bases and the J gene lost 5 bases, with 24 bases spanning the gap. The CDR3 is 17 amino acids. The germline V gene has CDR1 SEHNR and CDR2 FQNEAQ (reference sequence). The CDR3: CASSTRQASYEGETQYF. The CDR3 nucleotides are TGTGCCAGCAGCACCCGACAAGCCTCCTACGAGGGGGAGACCCAGTACTTC. Full variable domain (missing parts from reference TRBV7-9 and TRBJ2-5): DTGVSQNPRHKITKRGQNVTFRCDPISEHNRLYWYRQTLGQGPEFLTYFQNEAQLEKSRLLSDRFSAERPKGSFSTLEIQRTEQGDSAMYLCASSTRQASYEGETQYFGPGTRLLVL.

In its sample, this clonotype was seen many times. The chain joins TRBV29-1 to TRBJ1-6; 8 bases fit TRBD1. The CDR3 is made up of 14 amino acids. V was clipped by 6 bases and J by 5 bases; unmatched bases: 6. Germline lookup yields CDR1 SQVTM and CDR2 ANQGSEA. CDR3 residues: CSVRGQEDNSPLHF. The CDR3 DNA is TGCAGCGTAAGGGGACAGGAAGATAATTCACCCCTCCACTTT.

This clonotype showed up many times. The rearrangement uses TRBV5-1 and TRBJ1-1; D gene ambiguous. Trimming stripped 0 bases from V and 4 bases from J, with 7 bases between. Germline-derived CDR1 and CDR2 are SGHRS and YFSETQ. This CDR3 has 13 residues. The CDR3 spells CASSLEAITEAFF. In DNA form, the CDR3 reads TGCGCCAGCAGCTTGGAAGCCATCACTGAAGCTTTCTTT.

This clonotype occurred many times. CDR3 sequence reads: CASSPTGGGGEQYF. The CDR3 DNA sequence: TGTGCCAGCAGCCCGACGGGGGGGGGCGGGGAGCAGTACTTC. V and J are TRBV7-2 and TRBJ2-7, with 8 bases aligning to TRBD2. With V trimmed by 5 bases and J by 7 bases, 10 bases remained unmatched. The CDR3 is 14 residues long. The germline V gene encodes CDR1 SGHTA and CDR2 FQGNSA.

This clonotype was counted ten times or more. The V call is TRBV7-8, the J call TRBJ2-2; D might be TRBD1 or TRBD2, each matching 6 bases. This CDR3 contains 17 residues. Germline values: CDR1 SGHVS, CDR2 FQNEAQ. Between the trimmed V and J ends, which lost 4 bases and 1 base, there was a span of 16 bases. The CDR3 here is CASSSRKGEVNTGELFF. Written as DNA, the CDR3 is TGTGCCAGCAGCTCTAGGAAGGGGGAGGTGAACACCGGGGAGCTGTTTTTT.

This clonotype appeared many times. The chain combines TRBV20-1 with TRBJ2-5, with a tentative D call TRBD2 (6 bases). Germline CDR1 DFQATT, CDR2 SNEGSKA (reference sequence). The V end was cut by 0 bases, the J end by 2 bases, with 10 bases between. The CDR3 runs to 14 residues. As DNA, the CDR3 is TGCAGTGCTAGAGATCCGCGGGGTCAAGAGACCCAGTACTTC. This sequence encodes CSARDPRGQETQYF.

The chain joins TRBV12-3 or TRBV12-4 to TRBJ2-3; 13 nucleotides agree with TRBD2. This CDR3 comprises 15 residues. Unmatched junction bases numbered 10, after V lost 5 bases and J lost 11 bases. CDR3 residues: CASSLGTSGAHRQYF. The CDR3 DNA follows: TGTGCCAGCAGTCTCGGGACTAGCGGGGCACATAGGCAGTATTTT.

The genes are TRBV4-1 and TRBJ2-5; 8 bases are shared with TRBD2. J gave up 5 bases and V 3 bases, and 5 bases lay outside the gene matches. The CDR3 is made up of 14 amino acids. Looked up from germline, CDR1 is MGHRA and CDR2 is YSYEKL. DNA for the CDR3: TGCGCCAGCAGCCAGGGGACTAGTAGGGAGACCCAGTACTTC. Protein sequence: CASSQGTSRETQYF.

Many counts were recorded for this clonotype. This chain connects TRBV7-3 to TRBJ2-3, with 8 positions matching TRBD2. The V segment lost 5 bases and the J segment 6 bases; nucleotides outside the gene matches: 13. Germline CDR1 SGHTA, CDR2 FQGTGA. There are 16 residues in the CDR3. The CDR3 DNA follows: TGTGCCAGCAGCCAGTCTCAGGCGGGGGGCCATGATACGCAGTATTTT. It codes for CASSQSQAGGHDTQYF.

The V and J genes are TRBV5-1 and TRBJ1-2; no clear D gene. V was pared by 0 bases and J by 0 bases, with 12 bases between. Germline CDR1 and CDR2: SGHRS and YFSETQ. This CDR3 comprises 16 residues. CDR3 DNA: TGCGCCAGCAGCTTGGATGGGATGCTCCCTAACTATGGCTACACCTTC. It encodes CASSLDGMLPNYGYTF.

At least ten counts were recorded for this clonotype. The gene calls are TRBV6-5 and TRBJ1-4, with D tentatively TRBD1 (6 bases). Germline values: CDR1 MNHEY, CDR2 SVGAGI. This CDR3 has 15 amino acids. With 0 bases removed from V and 8 bases from J, the gap between germline ends came to 13 bases. As DNA, the CDR3 is TGTGCCAGCAGTTACTCGATCGGGGGCCGGGAAAAACTGTTTTTT. Residues: CASSYSIGGREKLFF.

In its sample, this clonotype was seen many times. The rearrangement links TRBV12-3 or TRBV12-4 to TRBJ2-5; 12 positions agree with TRBD2. The CDR3 runs to 15 residues. V lost 5 bases to trimming and J lost 4 bases; unmatched junction nucleotides: 5. DNA of the CDR3: TGTGCCAGCAGTAACCTAGCGGGGGGGCTAGAGACCCAGTACTTC. Protein sequence: CASSNLAGGLETQYF.

There are many counts of this clonotype. The chain couples TRBV7-2 to TRBJ2-2; a possible D gene is TRBD2 (6 bases). The CDR3 covers 15 residues. The germline CDR1 and CDR2 sequences are SGHTA and FQGNSA. V was shortened by 1 base and J by 0 bases, with 6 bases between the two germline ends. For the CDR3, the DNA is TGTGCCAGCAGCTTAGGGGGGGCGAACACCGGGGAGCTGTTTTTT. Amino acids: CASSLGGANTGELFF.

This clonotype was recorded a few times. The chain has TRBV15 and TRBJ1-5, with TRBD1 as a possible D gene (6 bases). In germline, CDR1 is LNHNV, CDR2 YYDKDF (reference sequence). This CDR3 comprises 14 residues. Trimming removed 2 bases at V and 7 bases at J, with 12 bases between. The CDR3 loop reads CATSRTGTEQPQHF. In nucleotides, the CDR3 is TGTGCCACCAGCAGAACAGGGACTGAGCAGCCCCAGCATTTT.

The chain has TRBV24-1 and TRBJ2-2; D is possibly TRBD1 or TRBD2 (7 bases each). Trimming left V 7 bases short and J 4 bases short, with 15 bases between. The CDR3 runs 15 residues. The germline gives CDR1 KGHDR, CDR2 SFDVKD. CDR3 in amino acids: CATSSGRGGTGELFF. The CDR3 nucleotides read TGTGCCACCAGCTCGGGCAGGGGGGGCACCGGGGAGCTGTTTTTT.

This clonotype was seen many times. The chain combines TRBV5-1 with TRBJ2-3, with 8 bases identical to TRBD1. The germline V gene encodes CDR1 SGHRS and CDR2 YFSETQ. The CDR3 has 15 amino acids. V gave up 0 bases and J gave up 3 bases; unmatched junction bases: 3. The CDR3 is CASSLVGQGTDTQYF. CDR3 sequence (DNA): TGCGCCAGCAGCTTGGTAGGACAGGGTACAGATACGCAGTATTTT.

This clonotype has a handful of counts. The V call is TRBV24-1, the J call TRBJ2-3; tentative D call: TRBD1 (6 bases). V lost 4 bases, J lost 0 bases, and 16 bases lay in between. Germline V gene data show CDR1 as KGHDR and CDR2 as SFDVKD. This CDR3 comprises 17 residues. DNA for the CDR3: TGTGCCACCAGTGAAACAGGGATGGGTCGCAGCACAGATACGCAGTATTTT. It codes for CATSETGMGRSTDTQYF.

This clonotype was seen repeatedly, ten times or more. The chain has TRBV6-5 and TRBJ1-1, with 7 bases lining up with TRBD1. Germline V gene sequence: CDR1 MNHEY, CDR2 SVGAGI. V was clipped by 0 bases and J by 7 bases; unmatched bases: 2. This CDR3 is 13 amino acids long. The CDR3 loop reads CASSYSGDSEAFF. In DNA form, the CDR3 reads TGTGCCAGCAGTTACTCCGGGGACAGTGAAGCTTTCTTT.

In its sample, this clonotype was seen many times. The chain couples TRBV7-2 to TRBJ1-1; 9 bases agree with TRBD1. With V trimmed by 2 bases and J by 7 bases, 5 bases remained unmatched. This CDR3 comprises 14 residues. The V gene's germline CDR1 is SGHTA and CDR2 FQGNSA. The CDR3 DNA reads TGTGCCAGCAGCTTAAACAGGGGGCAGGTTGAAGCTTTCTTT. Encoded protein: CASSLNRGQVEAFF.

The chain employs TRBV9 and TRBJ2-3, with D unclear. In germline, CDR1 is SGDLS, CDR2 YYNGEE. The CDR3 runs 17 residues. V lost 2 bases and J lost 1, with 17 bases in between. Here the CDR3 DNA reads TGTGCCAGCAGCGTCCCCTTACTCTGGGTGGGCACAGATACGCAGTATTTT. Protein: CASSVPLLWVGTDTQYF.

This clonotype was counted ten times or more. V usage is TRBV5-1 and J usage is TRBJ2-1, with 14 bases identical to TRBD2. V lost 2 bases and J lost 7; bases outside the gene matches: 2. The germline CDR1 and CDR2 sequences are SGHRS and YFSETQ. CDR3 size: 15 residues. CDR3 amino acids: CASSFWTSGGNEQFF. The CDR3, as DNA: TGCGCCAGCAGCTTTTGGACTAGCGGGGGGAATGAGCAGTTCTTC.

This rearrangement joins TRBV12-3 or TRBV12-4 to TRBJ2-5; 7 bases line up with TRBD2. The CDR3 length is 16 residues. The V gene end was trimmed by 1 base and the J gene end by 2 bases; junction bases not matched to a gene: 7. The CDR3 region has the DNA TGTGCCAGCAGTTTAGGCACGGCTAGCGGACAAGAGACCCAGTACTTC. Its protein is CASSLGTASGQETQYF.

This clonotype was seen a few times. The chain is built from TRBV29-1 and TRBJ2-7; 9 bases agree with TRBD1. CDR1 SQVTM and CDR2 ANQGSEA come from the germline V gene. The CDR3 is 14 amino acids. V trimming: 2 bases; J trimming: 4 bases; junction bases outside the gene matches: 6. The CDR3 region has the DNA TGCAGCGTTGAAAAGGGGACAGGGATATACGAGCAGTACTTC. Encoded protein: CSVEKGTGIYEQYF.

The rearrangement uses TRBV7-9 and TRBJ1-5, with D perhaps matching TRBD1 (5 bases). The CDR3 is 12 residues long. Germline loops: CDR1 SEHNR, CDR2 FQNEAQ (reference sequence). The V gene lost 6 bases and the J gene lost 9 bases, with 12 bases spanning the gap. The CDR3 DNA follows: TGTGCCAGCAGTTATGACAGTCGGCCCCAGCATTTT. Protein product: CASSYDSRPQHF.

Many counts were recorded for this clonotype. This chain links TRBV2 with TRBJ1-1; D gene ambiguous. The CDR3 covers 14 residues. The V end lost 8 bases, the J end lost 4 bases, and 17 bases lay between the germline ends. The germline CDR1 and CDR2 sequences are SNHLY and FYNNEI. CDR3 residues: CASRDSERATEAFF. The CDR3 DNA reads TGTGCCAGCCGAGACTCCGAACGGGCCACTGAAGCTTTCTTT. Based on the CDR3 plus reference TRBV2 and TRBJ1-1, the full variable domain is EPEVTQTPSHQVTQMGQEVILRCVPISNHLYFYWYRQILGQKVEFLVSFYNNEISEKSEIFDDQFSVERPDGSNFTLKIRSTKLEDSAMYFCASRDSERATEAFFGQGTRLTVV.

Many counts were recorded for this clonotype. The CDR3 spells CSVALGPPGELFF. The CDR3 DNA follows: TGCAGCGTTGCCCTAGGGCCACCCGGGGAGCTGTTTTTT. V is TRBV29-1 and J is TRBJ2-2; D gene uncertain. The V end was cut by 4 bases, the J end by 6 bases, with 12 bases between. The CDR3 is 13 residues long. The germline gives CDR1 SQVTM, CDR2 ANQGSEA.

This clonotype was seen only a few times. The chain is built from TRBV2 and TRBJ2-3; D ambiguous. With 6 bases removed from V and 5 bases from J, the gap between germline ends came to 9 bases. The CDR3 contains 12 residues. Per germline, CDR1 SNHLY and CDR2 FYNNEI. CDR3 sequence (DNA): TGTGCCAGCAGCGAGGTTAAAGATACGCAGTATTTT. Its translation: CASSEVKDTQYF.